The present entry profiles one TCR beta chain with its context. The data derive from a study of blood T cell repertoires in COVID-19. Study in general: COVID-19 samples, acute and convalescent, were from the United States, Italy and Spain. Sample material is recorded as cDNA or gDNA derived from T cells, B-cell-depleted T cells, or PBMCs.

Source study methods: The authors estimated nucleated cell counts from reference gene primer amplification. Generated by immunoSEQ multiplex PCR, the TCRdb table keeps only in-frame clones and is missing some. From that table come the V and J calls and clone size; the DNA was used to work out D and trimming. The sample has around 160,000 clones; around nine tenths are singletons. V shed 4 bases, J shed 9 bases, and the junction held 9 bases outside the gene matches. Germline V CDR1 and CDR2: SGHTA, FQGNSA. This CDR3 has 14 residues. Sample: peripheral blood. This chain connects TRBV7-2 to TRBJ2-4, with TRBD1 identical over 7 bases. The sequence came from a human donor in a cohort sampled during active COVID-19. In nucleotides, the CDR3 is TGTGCCAGCAGCTACGACAGGGTTAAGAGCATTCAGTACTTC. This sequence encodes CASSYDRVKSIQYF.